The 21 T cell receptor beta chains listed next were all sequenced from one sample in a study of blood T cell repertoires in COVID-19. Generated by immunoSEQ multiplex PCR, the TCRdb table keeps only in-frame clones and is missing some. Counted here are over 150,000 clones, about 86% occurring once; the ten biggest clones make up about 7.3%. Sequencing input: peripheral blood. The origin of the receptors is a man between 50 and 59 years old with active or convalescent COVID-19.

The chain combines TRBV6-5 with TRBJ2-7; TRBD1 might be the D (6 bases). This CDR3 has 12 amino acids. Germline V gene sequence: CDR1 MNHEY, CDR2 SVGAGI. The germline V and J ends were trimmed by 7 bases and 7 bases, with 14 bases remaining between them. In nucleotides, the CDR3 is TGTGCCAGCACCGAAACAGGGCGTGAGCAGTACTTC. Encoded protein: CASTETGREQYF.

V gene TRBV24-1 combines with J gene TRBJ2-1; D call uncertain. The CDR3 extends over 15 amino acids. Per the germline V gene, CDR1 is KGHDR and CDR2 is SFDVKD. With 5 bases removed from V and 0 bases from J, the gap between germline ends came to 10 bases. CDR3 amino acids: CATSVRVGSYNEQFF. Here the CDR3 DNA reads TGTGCCACCAGTGTACGGGTAGGCTCCTACAATGAGCAGTTCTTC.

This clone was observed a single time. The chain uses TRBV2 and TRBJ2-7; D is perhaps TRBD2 (6 bases). CDR1 and CDR2 (germline): SNHLY, FYNNEI. Trimming left V 1 base short and J 10 bases short, with 14 bases between. There are 13 residues in the CDR3. The CDR3 loop reads CASSEVGGGAQYF. The CDR3, as DNA: TGTGCCAGCAGTGAAGTAGGCGGCGGGGCCCAGTACTTC.

V gene TRBV9 combines with J gene TRBJ1-2; a possible D gene is TRBD1 (6 bases). Germline CDR1 reads SGDLS; CDR2 reads YYNGEE. There are 14 residues in the CDR3. V lost 0 bases and J 2 bases, leaving 8 bases between the germline ends. The CDR3 DNA reads as TGTGCCAGCAGCGTAGGCCAGGGGAACTATGGCTACACCTTC. It encodes CASSVGQGNYGYTF.

The chain carries TRBV6-5 and TRBJ1-1; 8 bases fit TRBD1. The germline V gene encodes CDR1 MNHEY and CDR2 SVGAGI. There are 15 residues in the CDR3. V shed 5 bases, J shed 0 bases, and the junction held 5 bases outside the gene matches. In nucleotides, the CDR3 is TGTGCCAGCAGTCACGGGACAGGAATGAACACTGAAGCTTTCTTT. Encoded protein: CASSHGTGMNTEAFF.

CDR3 nucleotides: TGCGCCAGCAGCTCGACTAGCGGGTATAGCTCCTACGAGCAGTACTTC. It is translated as CASSSTSGYSSYEQYF. The chain recombines TRBV5-1 with TRBJ2-7, with 10 positions matching TRBD2. V lost 3 bases, J lost 0 bases, and 6 bases stayed unmatched. The CDR3 extends over 16 amino acids. The germline V gene encodes CDR1 SGHRS and CDR2 YFSETQ.

The chain has TRBV2 and TRBJ1-5, with D hard to call. CDR3 size: 13 residues. V was pared by 6 bases and J by 8 bases, with 14 bases between. Germline assignment: CDR1 SNHLY and CDR2 FYNNEI. DNA for the CDR3: TGTGCCAGCAGCCTGGGCCTCTATGAGCCCCAGCATTTT. Its protein is CASSLGLYEPQHF. The full variable domain, rest sourced from reference TRBV2 and TRBJ1-5, is EPEVTQTPSHQVTQMGQEVILRCVPISNHLYFYWYRQILGQKVEFLVSFYNNEISEKSEIFDDQFSVERPDGSNFTLKIRSTKLEDSAMYFCASSLGLYEPQHFGDGTRLSIL.

The CDR3 bases are TGTGCCAGCAGCCTGGGACTAGCCTTGGATTTCGGGGAGCTGTTTTTT. Translation gives CASSLGLALDFGELFF. This chain links TRBV4-2 with TRBJ2-2; 9 nucleotides agree with TRBD2. Trimming at V came to 4 bases and at J to 7 bases, leaving 10 bases not matched to a gene. The CDR3 extends over 16 amino acids. The germline CDR1 and CDR2 sequences are LGHNA and YNFKEQ.

The chain employs TRBV2 and TRBJ1-2; 9 bases map to TRBD1. With V trimmed by 6 bases and J by 6 bases, 8 bases remained unmatched. CDR3 length equals 14 residues. Germline V gene data show CDR1 as SNHLY and CDR2 as FYNNEI. CDR3 in DNA: TGTGCCAGCAGGGAGGACAGGGGAGTCCATGGCTACACCTTC. Translating gives CASREDRGVHGYTF.

The V gene is TRBV28, the J gene TRBJ2-2; 7 bases agree with TRBD2. The trim removed 2 bases at V and 3 bases at J, leaving 3 bases unmatched. Germline V lookup: CDR1 MDHEN, CDR2 SYDVKM. The CDR3 runs to 15 residues. As DNA, the CDR3 is TGTGCCAGCAGTTTAGGCGGGAGCCACACCGGGGAGCTGTTTTTT. Amino acids: CASSLGGSHTGELFF. Full variable domain (missing parts from reference TRBV28 and TRBJ2-2): DVKVTQSSRYLVKRTGEKVFLECVQDMDHENMFWYRQDPGLGLRLIYFSYDVKMKEKGDIPEGYSVSREKKERFSLILESASTNQTSMYLCASSLGGSHTGELFFGEGSRLTVL.

The chain combines TRBV11-2 with TRBJ1-1; 12 bases align to TRBD1. The J segment lost 6 bases and the V segment lost 2 bases, leaving 4 bases of the junction unmatched. The V gene's germline CDR1 is SGHAT and CDR2 FQNNGV. The CDR3 is 15 residues long. CDR3 residues: CASSLRGQGASEAFF. CDR3 nucleotides: TGTGCCAGCAGCTTAAGGGGACAGGGGGCGTCTGAAGCTTTCTTT.

The chain links TRBV5-8 to TRBJ1-5; D may be TRBD1 (5 bases). CDR1 and CDR2 from the germline V gene are SGHTS and YDEGEE. The CDR3 has 16 amino acids. Trimming took 4 bases from V and 4 from J, leaving 18 bases between them. The DNA for the CDR3 is TGTGCCAGCAGCGTCAGTGGGGGGAGAAATAATCAGCCCCAGCATTTT. It translates to CASSVSGGRNNQPQHF.

The V gene is TRBV7-9, the J gene TRBJ1-5; 7 positions match TRBD1. CDR1 and CDR2 from the germline V gene are SEHNR and FQNEAQ (reference sequence). V was pared by 5 bases and J by 0 bases, with 16 bases of the junction left unmatched. CDR3 length equals 19 residues. CDR3 protein: CASSPGAPWTGHSNQPQHF. CDR3 nucleotides: TGTGCCAGCAGCCCTGGGGCACCATGGACAGGCCATAGCAATCAGCCCCAGCATTTT.

The sample holds one count of this clone. The J gene is TRBJ2-1, the V gene TRBV6-4; 10 nucleotides agree with TRBD2. V was pared by 4 bases and J by 8 bases, with 8 bases of the junction left unmatched. This CDR3 contains 15 residues. Germline-derived CDR1 and CDR2 are MRHNA and SNTAGT. CDR3 sequence reads: CASSALAGVAHEQFF. As DNA, the CDR3 is TGTGCCAGCAGTGCCCTAGCGGGAGTGGCCCATGAGCAGTTCTTC.

This clone was seen a single time. The chain couples TRBV9 to TRBJ2-5, with 7 bases lining up with TRBD2. The ends lost 0 bases at V and 2 bases at J; junction bases unmatched: 1. The germline CDR1 and CDR2 sequences are SGDLS and YYNGEE. The CDR3 runs 14 residues. CDR3 in amino acids: CASSVEAGQETQYF. The CDR3 bases are TGTGCCAGCAGCGTAGAAGCGGGACAAGAGACCCAGTACTTC.

In DNA, the CDR3 is TGTGCCAGCAGTTTAGTTAGCGGGAACGCCTACAATGAGCAGTTCTTC. Its translation is CASSLVSGNAYNEQFF. V is TRBV27 and J is TRBJ2-1; 8 positions agree with TRBD2. The V gene's germline CDR1 is MNHEY and CDR2 SMNVEV (reference sequence). V shed 2 bases and J 2 bases; nucleotides not matched to a gene: 5. The CDR3 has 16 amino acids.

V is TRBV7-2 and J is TRBJ2-7, with D maybe TRBD1 (5 bases). The CDR3 sequence is 16 residues long. V was trimmed by 0 bases and J by 1 base, leaving 13 bases between them. Germline loops: CDR1 SGHTA, CDR2 FQGNSA. The CDR3 DNA reads TGTGCCAGCAGCTTAGCGCTTGGGCAGGGTTCCTACGAGCAGTACTTC. Translating it yields CASSLALGQGSYEQYF. The full variable domain, rest sourced from reference TRBV7-2 and TRBJ2-7, is GAGVSQSPSNKVTEKGKDVELRCDPISGHTALYWYRQSLGQGLEFLIYFQGNSAPDKSGLPSDRFSAERTGGSVSTLTIQRTQQEDSAVYLCASSLALGQGSYEQYFGPGTRLTVT.

This clone appeared once. J is TRBJ2-1 and V is TRBV4-1, with D unclear. The CDR3 extends over 15 amino acids. V lost 2 bases, J lost 10 bases, and 18 bases lay in between. Per the germline V gene, CDR1 is MGHRA and CDR2 is YSYEKL. The CDR3 spells CASSQPLDRDFEQFF. CDR3 nucleotides: TGCGCCAGCAGCCAACCACTCGACCGAGACTTCGAGCAGTTCTTC.

J is TRBJ1-4 and V is TRBV2, with 8 bases identical to TRBD1. Germline V lookup: CDR1 SNHLY, CDR2 FYNNEI. V dropped 6 bases and J dropped 3; count of bases not matched to a gene: 6. The CDR3 covers 15 residues. The CDR3 loop reads CASRTTTGANEKLFF. For the CDR3, the DNA is TGTGCCAGCAGGACTACGACAGGGGCTAATGAAAAACTGTTTTTT. Together with reference TRBV2 and TRBJ1-4, the CDR3 gives the full variable domain: EPEVTQTPSHQVTQMGQEVILRCVPISNHLYFYWYRQILGQKVEFLVSFYNNEISEKSEIFDDQFSVERPDGSNFTLKIRSTKLEDSAMYFCASRTTTGANEKLFFGSGTQLSVL.

In this sample, this clone turned up a few times. The rearrangement joins TRBV5-4 to TRBJ2-1; 12 bases line up with TRBD2. J was trimmed by 7 bases and V by 4 bases; bases with no gene match: 6. Per germline, CDR1 SGHNT and CDR2 YYREEE (reference sequence). The CDR3 sequence is 15 residues long. The CDR3 coding sequence is TGTGCCAGCAGCCCTCGCGGACTAGCGGGAAATGAGCAGTTCTTC. Its protein product is CASSPRGLAGNEQFF.

This clone was counted between two and nine times. The chain combines TRBV29-1 with TRBJ1-2; D is ambiguous. Germline lookup yields CDR1 SQVTM and CDR2 ANQGSEA. Trimming removed 0 bases at V and 10 bases at J, with 15 bases between. The CDR3 is 13 amino acids. The DNA for the CDR3 is TGCAGCGTTGAAGATCCGGGTACCATTCCCTACACCTTC. Its translation is CSVEDPGTIPYTF.